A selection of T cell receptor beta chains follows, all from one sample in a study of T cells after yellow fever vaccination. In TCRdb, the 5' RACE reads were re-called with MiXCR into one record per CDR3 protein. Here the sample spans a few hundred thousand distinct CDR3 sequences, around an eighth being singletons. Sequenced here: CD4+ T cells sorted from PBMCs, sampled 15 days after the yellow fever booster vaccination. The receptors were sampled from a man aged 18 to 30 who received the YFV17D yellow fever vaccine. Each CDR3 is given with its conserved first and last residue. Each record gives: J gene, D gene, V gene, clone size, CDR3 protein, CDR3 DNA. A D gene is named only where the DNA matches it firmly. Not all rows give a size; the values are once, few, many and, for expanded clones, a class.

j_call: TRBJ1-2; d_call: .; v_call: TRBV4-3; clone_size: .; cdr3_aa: CASSHAGSGYGYTF; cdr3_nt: TGCGCCAGCAGCCACGCGGGATCTGGATATGGCTACACCTTC
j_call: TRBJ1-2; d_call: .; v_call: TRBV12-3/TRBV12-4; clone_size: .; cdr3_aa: CASSQGRGLNYGYTF; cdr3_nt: TGTGCCAGCTCCCAAGGACGGGGATTAAACTATGGCTACACCTTC
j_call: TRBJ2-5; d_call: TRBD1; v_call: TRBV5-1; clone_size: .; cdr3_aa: CASSPGQGSVAQYF; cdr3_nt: TGCGCCAGCAGCCCGGGACAGGGGTCAGTTGCCCAGTACTTC
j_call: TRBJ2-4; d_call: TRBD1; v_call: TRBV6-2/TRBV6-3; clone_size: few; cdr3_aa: CASSPVIRDRENIQYF; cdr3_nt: TGTGCCAGCAGCCCCGTGATCCGGGACAGGGAAAACATTCAGTACTTC
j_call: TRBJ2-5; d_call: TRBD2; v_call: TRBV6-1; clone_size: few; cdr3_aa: CASSLAGPSQETQYF; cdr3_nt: TGTGCCAGCAGCCTAGCGGGCCCTTCCCAAGAGACCCAGTACTTC
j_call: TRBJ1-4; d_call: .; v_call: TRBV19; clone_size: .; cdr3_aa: CASSSYSYPNEKLFF; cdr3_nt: TGTGCCAGTAGTTCATACAGTTACCCTAATGAAAAACTGTTTTTT
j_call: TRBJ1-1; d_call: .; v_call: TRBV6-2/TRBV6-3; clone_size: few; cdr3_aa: CASSPPGTWGTEAFF; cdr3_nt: TGTGCCAGCAGCCCGCCCGGGACATGGGGCACTGAAGCTTTCTTT
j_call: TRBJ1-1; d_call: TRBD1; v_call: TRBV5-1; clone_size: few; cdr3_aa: CASSSRTGERADAEAFF; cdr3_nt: TGCGCCAGCAGCTCGAGGACAGGGGAAAGGGCCGACGCCGAAGCTTTCTTT
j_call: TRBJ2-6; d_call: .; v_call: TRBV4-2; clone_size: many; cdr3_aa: CASSQEAGSRASGANVLTF; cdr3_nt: TGTGCCAGCAGCCAAGAGGCAGGGTCCCGGGCCTCTGGGGCCAACGTCCTGACTTTC
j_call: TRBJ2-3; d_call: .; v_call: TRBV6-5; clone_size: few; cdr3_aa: CASRFSPGTPVGTQYF; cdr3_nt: TGTGCCAGCAGATTCTCTCCCGGGACACCAGTGGGTACGCAGTATTTT
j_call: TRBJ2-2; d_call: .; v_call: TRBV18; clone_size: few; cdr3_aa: CASSPARRTENTGELFF; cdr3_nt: TGTGCCAGCTCACCGGCTCGCCGGACGGAGAACACCGGGGAGCTGTTTTTT
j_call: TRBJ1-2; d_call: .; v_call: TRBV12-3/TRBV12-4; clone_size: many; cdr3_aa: CASGGEDGYTF; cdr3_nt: TGTGCCAGCGGGGGTGAGGATGGCTACACCTTC
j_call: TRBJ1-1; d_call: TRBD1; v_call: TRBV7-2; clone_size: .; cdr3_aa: CASSLEGQGLAFF; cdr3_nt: TGTGCCAGCAGCTTAGAGGGACAGGGATTAGCTTTCTTT
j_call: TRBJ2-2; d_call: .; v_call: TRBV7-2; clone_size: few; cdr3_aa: CASNPTPGLARTGELFF; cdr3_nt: TGTGCCAGCAACCCTACGCCGGGACTCGCTAGGACCGGGGAGCTGTTTTTT
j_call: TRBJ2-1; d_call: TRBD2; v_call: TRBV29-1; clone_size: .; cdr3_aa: CSVGRAGDTYNEQFF; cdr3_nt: TGCAGCGTCGGGCGGGCGGGGGATACCTACAATGAGCAGTTCTTC
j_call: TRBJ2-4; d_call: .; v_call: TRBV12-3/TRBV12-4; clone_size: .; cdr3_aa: CASSTTRGNIQYF; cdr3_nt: TGTGCCAGCAGCACAACTAGAGGAAACATTCAGTACTTC
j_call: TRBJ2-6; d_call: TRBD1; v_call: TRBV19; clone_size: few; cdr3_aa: CASSPGTGKISGANVLTF; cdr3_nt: TGTGCCAGTTCTCCCGGGACAGGGAAAATCTCTGGGGCCAACGTCCTGACTTTC
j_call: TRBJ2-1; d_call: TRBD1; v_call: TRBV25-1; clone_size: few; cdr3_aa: CASRERQGGGEQFF; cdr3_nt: TGTGCCAGCAGGGAGCGACAGGGTGGGGGTGAGCAGTTCTTC
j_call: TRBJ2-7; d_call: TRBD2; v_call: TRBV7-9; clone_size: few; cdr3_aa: CASSSPSGGASYEQYF; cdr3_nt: TGTGCCAGCAGTTCCCCTAGCGGGGGGGCCTCCTACGAGCAGTACTTC
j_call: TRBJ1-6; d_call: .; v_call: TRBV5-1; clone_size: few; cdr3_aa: CASSSGQPLDSPLHF; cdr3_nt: TGCGCCAGCAGCTCAGGACAGCCTCTCGATTCACCCCTCCACTTT
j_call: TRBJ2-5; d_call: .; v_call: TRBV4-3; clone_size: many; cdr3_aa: CASSQERRQAQYF; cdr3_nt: TGCGCCAGCAGCCAAGAGAGGAGGCAGGCCCAGTACTTC
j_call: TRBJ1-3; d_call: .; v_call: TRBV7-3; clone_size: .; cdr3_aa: CASSFGTGSGNTIYF; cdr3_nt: TGTGCCAGCAGCTTTGGCACCGGCTCTGGAAACACCATATATTTT
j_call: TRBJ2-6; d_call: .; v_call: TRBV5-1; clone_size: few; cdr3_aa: CASSFRDTSSGANVLTF; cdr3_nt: TGCGCCAGCAGCTTCCGGGACACGAGCTCTGGGGCCAACGTCCTGACTTTC
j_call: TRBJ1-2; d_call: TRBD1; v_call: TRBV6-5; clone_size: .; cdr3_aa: CASSPKTGDHYGYTF; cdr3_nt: TGTGCCAGCAGTCCTAAGACAGGGGACCACTATGGCTACACCTTC
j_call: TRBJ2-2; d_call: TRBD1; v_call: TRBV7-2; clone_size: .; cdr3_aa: CASSLDHRGTGELFF; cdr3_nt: TGTGCCAGCAGCTTAGATCACAGGGGGACCGGGGAGCTGTTTTTT
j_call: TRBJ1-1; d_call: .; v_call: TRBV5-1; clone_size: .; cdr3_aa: CASSEATNTEAFF; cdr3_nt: TGCGCCAGCAGCGAGGCCACGAACACTGAAGCTTTCTTT
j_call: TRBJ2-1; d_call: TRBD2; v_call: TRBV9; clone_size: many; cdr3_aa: CASSVGGGPVNEQFF; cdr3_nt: TGTGCCAGCAGCGTTGGCGGGGGGCCGGTCAATGAGCAGTTCTTC
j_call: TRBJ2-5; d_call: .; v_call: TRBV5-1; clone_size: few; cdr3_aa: CASSLSTTSQETQYF; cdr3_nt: TGCGCCAGCAGCTTGAGTACGACCTCCCAAGAGACCCAGTACTTC
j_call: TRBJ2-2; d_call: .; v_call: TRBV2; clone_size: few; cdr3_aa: CASSANGHTGELFF; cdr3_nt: TGTGCCAGCAGTGCGAACGGGCACACCGGGGAGCTGTTTTTT
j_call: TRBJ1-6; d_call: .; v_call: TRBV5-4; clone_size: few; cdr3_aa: CASSLAGTYNSPLHF; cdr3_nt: TGTGCCAGCAGCTTGGCTGGAACCTATAATTCACCCCTCCACTTT
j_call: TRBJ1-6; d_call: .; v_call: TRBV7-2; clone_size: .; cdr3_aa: CASSSHVGLNNSPLHF; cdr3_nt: TGTGCCAGCAGCTCCCATGTAGGCTTGAATAATTCACCCCTCCACTTT
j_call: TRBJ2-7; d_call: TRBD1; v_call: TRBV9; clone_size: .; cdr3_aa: CASSVTGTGGYEQYF; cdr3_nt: TGTGCCAGCAGCGTAACCGGGACAGGGGGCTACGAGCAGTACTTC
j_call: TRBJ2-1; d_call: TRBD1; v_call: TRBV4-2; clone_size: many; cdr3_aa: CASSQLTGGQGTYNEQFF; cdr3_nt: TGTGCCAGCAGCCAACTCACCGGGGGACAGGGGACCTACAATGAGCAGTTCTTC